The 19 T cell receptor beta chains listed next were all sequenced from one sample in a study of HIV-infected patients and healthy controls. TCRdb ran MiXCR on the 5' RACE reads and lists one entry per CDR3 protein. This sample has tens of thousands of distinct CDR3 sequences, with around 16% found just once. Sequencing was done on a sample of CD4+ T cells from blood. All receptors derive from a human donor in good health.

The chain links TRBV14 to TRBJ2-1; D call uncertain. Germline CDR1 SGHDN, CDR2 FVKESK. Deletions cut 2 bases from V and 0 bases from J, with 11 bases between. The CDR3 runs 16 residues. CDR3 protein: CASSQTILSSYNEQFF. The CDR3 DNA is TGTGCCAGCAGCCAAACAATTTTAAGCTCCTACAATGAGCAGTTCTTC.

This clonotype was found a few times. This CDR3 is CASSPDRVGHEQFF. The CDR3 DNA is TGTGCCAGCAGCCCAGACAGGGTCGGTCATGAGCAGTTCTTC. The chain has TRBV7-9 and TRBJ2-1; TRBD1 agrees at 7 bases. CDR1 is SEHNR and CDR2 is FQNEAQ in the germline V gene (reference sequence). The CDR3 spans 14 residues. Trimming cost V 5 bases and J 8 bases; bases outside gene matches: 9.

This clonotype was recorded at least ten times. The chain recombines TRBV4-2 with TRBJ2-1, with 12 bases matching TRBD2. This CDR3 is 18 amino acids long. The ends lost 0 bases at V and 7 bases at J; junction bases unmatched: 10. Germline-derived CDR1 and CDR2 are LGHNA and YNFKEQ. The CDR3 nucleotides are TGTGCCAGCAGCCAAGATACTCCGACTAGCGGGAGAATAAATGAGCAGTTCTTC. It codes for CASSQDTPTSGRINEQFF.

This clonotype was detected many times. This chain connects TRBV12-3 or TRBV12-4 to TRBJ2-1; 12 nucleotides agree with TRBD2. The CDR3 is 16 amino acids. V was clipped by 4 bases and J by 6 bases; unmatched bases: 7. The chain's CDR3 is CASSSERLAGANEQFF. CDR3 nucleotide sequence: TGTGCCAGCAGTTCCGAGCGACTAGCGGGAGCCAATGAGCAGTTCTTC.

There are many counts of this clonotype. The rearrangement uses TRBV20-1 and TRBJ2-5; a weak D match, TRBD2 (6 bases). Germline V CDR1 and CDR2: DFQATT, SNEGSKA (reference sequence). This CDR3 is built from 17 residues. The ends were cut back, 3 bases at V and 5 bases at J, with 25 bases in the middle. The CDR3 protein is CSARGPGIAASLETQYF. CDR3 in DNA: TGCAGTGCTAGGGGGCCTGGGATAGCGGCATCCTTGGAGACCCAGTACTTC.

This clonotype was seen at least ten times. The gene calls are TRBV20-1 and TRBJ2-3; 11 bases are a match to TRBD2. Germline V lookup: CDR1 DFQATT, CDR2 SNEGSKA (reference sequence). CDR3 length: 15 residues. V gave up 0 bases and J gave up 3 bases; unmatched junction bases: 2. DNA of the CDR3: TGCAGTGCTAGAGAATCTAGCGGGGGGACAGATACGCAGTATTTT. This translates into CSARESSGGTDTQYF.

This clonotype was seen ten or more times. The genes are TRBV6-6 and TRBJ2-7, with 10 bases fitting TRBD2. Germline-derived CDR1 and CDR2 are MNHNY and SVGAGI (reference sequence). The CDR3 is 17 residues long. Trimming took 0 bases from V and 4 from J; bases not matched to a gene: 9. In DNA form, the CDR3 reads TGTGCCAGCAGTTACTCTAGCGGGAGGATAGTTTTGTACGAGCAGTACTTC. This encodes CASSYSSGRIVLYEQYF.

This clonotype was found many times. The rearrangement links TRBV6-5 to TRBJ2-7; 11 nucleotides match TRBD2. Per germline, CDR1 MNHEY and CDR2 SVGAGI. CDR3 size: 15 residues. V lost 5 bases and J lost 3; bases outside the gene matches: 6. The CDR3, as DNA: TGTGCCAGCAGTGCCGAGGGACTAGCGGACTACGAGCAGTACTTC. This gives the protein CASSAEGLADYEQYF.

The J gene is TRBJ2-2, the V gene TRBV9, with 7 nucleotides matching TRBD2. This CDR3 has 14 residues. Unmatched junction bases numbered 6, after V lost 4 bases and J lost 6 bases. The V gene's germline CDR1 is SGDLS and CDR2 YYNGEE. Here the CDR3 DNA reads TGTGCCAGCAGCAATCATGGGGGGGCCGGGGAGCTGTTTTTT. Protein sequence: CASSNHGGAGELFF.

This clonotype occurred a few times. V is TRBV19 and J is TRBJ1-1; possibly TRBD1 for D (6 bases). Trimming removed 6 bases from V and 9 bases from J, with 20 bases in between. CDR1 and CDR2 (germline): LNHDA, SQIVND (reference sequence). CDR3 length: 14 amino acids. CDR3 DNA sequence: TGTGCCAGTAGCCTCCCCGCGGGGGGGCCCCAAGCTTTCTTT. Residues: CASSLPAGGPQAFF.

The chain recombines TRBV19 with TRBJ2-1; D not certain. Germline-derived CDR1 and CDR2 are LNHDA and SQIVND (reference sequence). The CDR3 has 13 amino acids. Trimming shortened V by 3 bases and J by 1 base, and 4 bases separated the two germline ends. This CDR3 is CASSIRSYNEQFF. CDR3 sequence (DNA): TGTGCCAGTAGTATTCGTTCCTACAATGAGCAGTTCTTC.

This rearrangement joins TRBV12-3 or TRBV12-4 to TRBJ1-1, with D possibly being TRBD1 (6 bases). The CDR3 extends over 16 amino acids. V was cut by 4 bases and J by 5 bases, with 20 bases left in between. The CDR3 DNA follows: TGTGCCAGCAGTTCCGGGGGGGTGGGGGCTCGAACTGAAGCTTTCTTT. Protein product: CASSSGGVGARTEAFF.

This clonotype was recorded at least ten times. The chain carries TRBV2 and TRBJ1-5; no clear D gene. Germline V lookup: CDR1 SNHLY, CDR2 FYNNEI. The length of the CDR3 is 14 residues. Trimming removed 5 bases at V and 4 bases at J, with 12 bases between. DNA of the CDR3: TGTGCCAGCAGTACTGGACCGATTAATCAGCCCCAGCATTTT. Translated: CASSTGPINQPQHF.

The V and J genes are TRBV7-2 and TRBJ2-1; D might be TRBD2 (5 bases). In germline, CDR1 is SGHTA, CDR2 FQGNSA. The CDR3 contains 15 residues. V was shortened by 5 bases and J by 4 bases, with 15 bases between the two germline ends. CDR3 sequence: CASSRMSGEYNEQFF. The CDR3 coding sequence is TGTGCCAGCAGCCGGATGAGCGGAGAATACAATGAGCAGTTCTTC.

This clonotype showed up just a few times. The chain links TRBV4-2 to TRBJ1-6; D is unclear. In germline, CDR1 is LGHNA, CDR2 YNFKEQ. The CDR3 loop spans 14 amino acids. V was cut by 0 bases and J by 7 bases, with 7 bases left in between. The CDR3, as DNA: TGTGCCAGCAGCCAAGATAGAAGGAATTCACCCCTCCACTTT. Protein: CASSQDRRNSPLHF.

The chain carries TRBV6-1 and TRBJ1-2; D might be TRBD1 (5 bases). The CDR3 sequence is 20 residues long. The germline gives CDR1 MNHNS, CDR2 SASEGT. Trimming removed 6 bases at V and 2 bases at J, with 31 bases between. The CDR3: CASRGGVNEASAIENYGYTF. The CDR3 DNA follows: TGTGCCAGCAGGGGGGGGGTTAACGAGGCGTCCGCTATCGAGAACTATGGCTACACCTTC.

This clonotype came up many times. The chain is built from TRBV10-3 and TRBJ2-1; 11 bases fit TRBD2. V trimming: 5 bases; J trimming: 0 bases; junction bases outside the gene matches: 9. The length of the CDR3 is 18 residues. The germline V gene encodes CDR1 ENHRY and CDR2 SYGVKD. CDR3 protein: CAISNPSGGLSSYNEQFF. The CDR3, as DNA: TGTGCCATCAGTAATCCTAGCGGGGGGCTGAGCTCCTACAATGAGCAGTTCTTC.

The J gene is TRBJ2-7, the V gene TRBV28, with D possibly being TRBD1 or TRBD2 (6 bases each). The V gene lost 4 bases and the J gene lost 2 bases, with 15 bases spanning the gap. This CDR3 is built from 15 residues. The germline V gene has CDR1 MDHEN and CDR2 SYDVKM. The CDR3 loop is CASSWGAWGAYEQYF. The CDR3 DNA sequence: TGTGCCAGCAGTTGGGGGGCTTGGGGGGCCTACGAGCAGTACTTC.

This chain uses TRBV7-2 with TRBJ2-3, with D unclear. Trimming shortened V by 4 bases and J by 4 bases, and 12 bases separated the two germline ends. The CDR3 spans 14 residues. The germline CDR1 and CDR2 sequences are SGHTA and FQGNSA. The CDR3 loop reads CASSSEVAADTQYF. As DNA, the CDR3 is TGTGCCAGCAGCTCCGAGGTTGCCGCAGATACGCAGTATTTT. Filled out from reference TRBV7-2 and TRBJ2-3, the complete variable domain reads GAGVSQSPSNKVTEKGKDVELRCDPISGHTALYWYRQSLGQGLEFLIYFQGNSAPDKSGLPSDRFSAERTGGSVSTLTIQRTQQEDSAVYLCASSSEVAADTQYFGPGTRLTVL.